This T cell receptor (beta chain) was sequenced in a study of control samples from healthy donors and cancer patients. TCRdb's table, derived via immunoSEQ multiplex PCR, lists solely in-frame clones and lacks some. The sample contains 150,000 to 200,000 clones, 80% to 95% of which appear only once. The V and J ends lost 3 bases and 5 bases respectively, with 9 bases between them. From germline, CDR1 is SGHRS and CDR2 YFSETQ. CDR3 length: 12 residues. Sequencing used blood. The source is a woman in her twenties or thirties in good health. V gene TRBV5-1 combines with J gene TRBJ2-7; a possible D gene is TRBD1 (5 bases). DNA of the CDR3: TGCGCCAGCAGCTCAATAGGGGACGAGCAGTACTTC. It encodes CASSSIGDEQYF.